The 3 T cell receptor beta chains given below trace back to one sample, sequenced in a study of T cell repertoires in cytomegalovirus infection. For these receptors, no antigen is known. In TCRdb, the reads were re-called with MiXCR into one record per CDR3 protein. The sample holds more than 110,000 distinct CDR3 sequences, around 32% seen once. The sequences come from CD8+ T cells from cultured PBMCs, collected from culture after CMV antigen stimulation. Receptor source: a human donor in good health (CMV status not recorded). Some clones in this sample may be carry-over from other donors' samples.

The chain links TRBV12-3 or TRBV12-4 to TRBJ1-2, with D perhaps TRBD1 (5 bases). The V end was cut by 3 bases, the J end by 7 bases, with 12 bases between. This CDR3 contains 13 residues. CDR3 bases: TGTGCCAGCAGTTTTGGGGGTTGGGGTGGCTACACCTTC. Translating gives CASSFGGWGGYTF.

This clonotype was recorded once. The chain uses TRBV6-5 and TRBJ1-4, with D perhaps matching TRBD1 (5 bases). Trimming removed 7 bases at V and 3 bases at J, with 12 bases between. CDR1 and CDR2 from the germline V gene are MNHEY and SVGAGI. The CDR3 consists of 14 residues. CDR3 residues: CASKRGVANEKLFF. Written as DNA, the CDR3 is TGTGCCAGCAAGAGGGGAGTTGCTAATGAAAAACTGTTTTTT.

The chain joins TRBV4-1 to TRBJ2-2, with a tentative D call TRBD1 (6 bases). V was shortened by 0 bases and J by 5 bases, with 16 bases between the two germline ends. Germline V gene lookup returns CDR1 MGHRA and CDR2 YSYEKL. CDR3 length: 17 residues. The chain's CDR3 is CASSQDLGRGGTGELFF. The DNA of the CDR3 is TGCGCCAGCAGCCAAGATCTTGGCAGGGGTGGGACCGGGGAGCTGTTTTTT.